The 21 T cell receptor beta chains reported below all come from one sample, sequenced in a study of T cells in Graves' hyperthyroidism and ophthalmopathy. Researchers took RNA transcripts and amplified the TCR beta CDR3 regions from them. First-round RT-PCR of the TCR CDR3 relied on the HTBI primer set. TCRdb analysed the multiplex PCR reads with MiXCR anew, one entry per CDR3 protein. The sample shows 300,000 to 450,000 distinct CDR3 sequences, roughly 25% of them seen only once. The sequenced material came from blood. The receptors originated from a man aged 50 to 60 with Graves' hyperthyroidism.

This clonotype has at least ten counts. The rearrangement uses TRBV2 and TRBJ2-7; the D is unclear. The V and J ends lost 1 base and 2 bases respectively, with 9 bases between them. The CDR3 spans 14 residues. The germline CDR1 and CDR2 sequences are SNHLY and FYNNEI. The CDR3 here is CASSEEFGTYEQYF. CDR3 nucleotide sequence: TGTGCCAGCAGTGAAGAGTTTGGTACCTACGAGCAGTACTTC.

The V and J genes are TRBV9 and TRBJ2-1, with D tentatively TRBD2 (6 bases). V was trimmed by 0 bases and J by 6 bases, leaving 16 bases between them. Germline V CDR1 and CDR2: SGDLS, YYNGEE. The CDR3 is made up of 16 amino acids. CDR3 coding DNA: TGTGCCAGCAGCGTAGGCGGGGCTAGACCTACCAATGAGCAGTTCTTC. It specifies CASSVGGARPTNEQFF.

The gene calls are TRBV6-2 or TRBV6-3 and TRBJ2-1; D gene ambiguous. There are 15 residues in the CDR3. Per germline, CDR1 MNHEY and CDR2 SVGEGT. The V gene lost 2 bases and the J gene lost 4 bases, with 12 bases spanning the gap. The chain's CDR3 is CASSYPVGRYNEQFF. Written as DNA, the CDR3 is TGTGCCAGCAGTTACCCAGTGGGTCGGTACAATGAGCAGTTCTTC.

CDR3 sequence (DNA): TGTGCCAGCAGTTTGGGACTAGCGGGAGCACATACGCAGTATTTT. Protein sequence: CASSLGLAGAHTQYF. The genes are TRBV12-3 or TRBV12-4 and TRBJ2-3; 14 nucleotides match TRBD2. V was clipped by 3 bases and J by 7 bases; unmatched bases: 3. This CDR3 is built from 15 residues.

This chain uses TRBV11-3 with TRBJ2-1; 12 bases line up with TRBD2. The CDR3 is 19 amino acids. Germline trimming cut 6 bases from V and 6 bases from J; bases unmatched to any gene: 18. The germline V gene encodes CDR1 SGHNT and CDR2 YENEEA. In DNA, the CDR3 is TGTGCCAGCAGTCTAGCGGGAGGGCCATTTAGTCGGCCGGGCAATGAGCAGTTCTTC. Amino acids: CASSLAGGPFSRPGNEQFF.

The rearrangement uses TRBV2 and TRBJ2-3, with TRBD2 as a possible D gene (6 bases). The V gene's germline CDR1 is SNHLY and CDR2 FYNNEI. Trimming left V 3 bases short and J 4 bases short, with 20 bases between. The length of the CDR3 is 17 residues. The DNA for the CDR3 is TGTGCCAGCAGTGACTTTGCGGGATATCAGTATGCAGATACGCAGTATTTT. As protein: CASSDFAGYQYADTQYF.

Only one count was recorded for this clonotype. A junction end diverges from the germline sequence, so it may reflect a read error. The chain employs TRBV10-2 and TRBJ2-6; maybe TRBD1 (5 bases). The germline V gene has CDR1 WSHSY and CDR2 SAAADI. This CDR3 is built from 15 residues. The CDR3 sequence: CASRETNSGANILTF. Here the CDR3 DNA reads TGCGCCAGCAGGGAGACCAACTCTGGGGCCAACATCCTGACTTTC.

This chain connects TRBV20-1 to TRBJ1-1, with D possibly being TRBD1 (5 bases). Germline loops: CDR1 DFQATT, CDR2 SNEGSKA (reference sequence). Trimming left V 4 bases short and J 2 bases short, with 14 bases between. The CDR3 length is 14 residues. CDR3 DNA: TGCAGTGCTACCTCGATACAGGCTAACACTGAAGCTTTCTTT. Translated: CSATSIQANTEAFF.

This clonotype was counted ten times or more. The V call is TRBV20-1, the J call TRBJ2-7; D unresolved. This CDR3 has 13 residues. Germline CDR1 DFQATT, CDR2 SNEGSKA (reference sequence). V lost 1 base and J 4 bases, leaving 11 bases between the germline ends. The CDR3 reads CSARGPPSYEQYF. CDR3 nucleotides: TGCAGTGCTAGAGGACCGCCCTCATACGAGCAGTACTTC.

The chain uses TRBV19 and TRBJ2-3; D gene ambiguous. V was clipped by 3 bases and J by 5 bases, with 6 bases between them. This CDR3 is 12 amino acids long. Germline-derived CDR1 and CDR2 are LNHDA and SQIVND (reference sequence). The CDR3 here is CASSMGKDTQYF. CDR3 coding DNA: TGTGCCAGTAGTATGGGCAAAGATACGCAGTATTTT.

The chain is built from TRBV6-1 and TRBJ2-7; a weak D match, TRBD2 (6 bases). The V end was cut by 6 bases, the J end by 7 bases, with 22 bases between. The CDR3 covers 15 residues. Germline assignment: CDR1 MNHNS and CDR2 SASEGT. The CDR3 coding sequence is TGTGCCAGCAGCAACCCAAGGTACGGGGGTCGAGAGCAGTACTTC. Amino acid sequence: CASSNPRYGGREQYF.

This clonotype was recorded a few times. The V and J genes are TRBV9 and TRBJ2-3; D gene uncertain. This CDR3 region has 12 residues. Looked up from germline, CDR1 is SGDLS and CDR2 is YYNGEE. Trimming stripped 0 bases from V and 4 bases from J, with 3 bases between. CDR3 coding DNA: TGTGCCAGCAGCGTAGCAGCAGATACGCAGTATTTT. Translating it yields CASSVAADTQYF.

This clonotype has at least ten counts. The chain carries TRBV5-1 and TRBJ2-2; D gene uncertain. The V gene's germline CDR1 is SGHRS and CDR2 YFSETQ. Trimming cost V 0 bases and J 0 bases, with 3 bases left between them. This CDR3 comprises 14 residues. The CDR3 DNA is TGCGCCAGCAGCTTGGGGTCGAACACCGGGGAGCTGTTTTTT. This gives the protein CASSLGSNTGELFF.

The chain recombines TRBV11-1 with TRBJ2-1; TRBD2 matches at 11 bases. Trimming cost V 5 bases and J 6 bases; bases outside gene matches: 6. Germline lookup yields CDR1 SGHAT and CDR2 FQDESV (reference sequence). This CDR3 has 15 amino acids. The DNA of the CDR3 is TGTGCCAGCAGCAATAGCGGGAGGGCCGTCAATGAGCAGTTCTTC. This translates into CASSNSGRAVNEQFF. Full variable domain (missing parts from reference TRBV11-1 and TRBJ2-1): EAEVAQSPRYKITEKSQAVAFWCDPISGHATLYWYRQILGQGPELLVQFQDESVVDDSQLPKDRFSAERLKGVDSTLKIQPAELGDSAMYLCASSNSGRAVNEQFFGPGTRLTVL.

This clonotype has a handful of counts. This CDR3 is CSASRSVGPTRSSYNEQFF. CDR3 in DNA: TGCAGTGCTAGTCGTAGCGTGGGTCCCACTAGAAGCTCCTACAATGAGCAGTTCTTC. V usage is TRBV20-1 and J usage is TRBJ2-1; TRBD2 is a possible D gene (5 bases). Trimming cost V 3 bases and J 0 bases, with 24 bases left between them. From germline, CDR1 is DFQATT and CDR2 SNEGSKA (reference sequence). This CDR3 is built from 19 residues.

As regards this clonotype: Since a much larger clone is just one base distant, this may be a read error. The chain uses TRBV12-3 or TRBV12-4 and TRBJ1-1; D remains unclear. The CDR3 consists of 12 residues. CDR3 region: CPSRPGRREAFF. The CDR3 DNA reads as TGTCCCAGCCGACCGGGCCGGAGGGAAGCTTTCTTT.

Only a few counts were recorded for this clonotype. The chain joins TRBV7-3 to TRBJ2-7, with D perhaps TRBD2 (6 bases). The CDR3 is made up of 14 amino acids. The V end lost 3 bases, the J end lost 2 bases, and 11 bases lay between the germline ends. The germline CDR1 and CDR2 sequences are SGHTA and FQGTGA. The CDR3 protein is CASSFGAGPYEQYF. CDR3 coding DNA: TGTGCCAGCAGCTTTGGTGCGGGACCCTACGAGCAGTACTTC.

The count of this clonotype is one. The gene calls are TRBV20-1 and TRBJ1-2, with D possibly TRBD1 on 6 matching bases. V shed 6 bases and J shed 4 bases, with 21 bases lying between them. This CDR3 comprises 15 residues. Germline-derived CDR1 and CDR2 are DFQATT and SNEGSKA (reference sequence). The CDR3 DNA reads TGCAGTGCGCGCCCTTGGGACACGTTAATCTATGGCTACACCTTC. Translation: CSARPWDTLIYGYTF.

This clonotype was detected only a few times. The chain uses TRBV7-9 and TRBJ1-2; 7 nucleotides align to TRBD1. The CDR3 runs to 13 residues. Per the germline V gene, CDR1 is SEHNR and CDR2 is FQNEAQ (reference sequence). J gave up 8 bases and V 3 bases, and 6 bases lay outside the gene matches. In DNA form, the CDR3 reads TGTGCCAGCAGCTTGAGAGGGGGCTACGGCTACACCTTC. Encoded protein: CASSLRGGYGYTF.

This clonotype was observed a few times. V and J are TRBV19 and TRBJ1-1, with 7 nucleotides matching TRBD1. The length of the CDR3 is 14 residues. Germline assignment: CDR1 LNHDA and CDR2 SQIVND (reference sequence). V shed 7 bases, J shed 6 bases, and the junction held 11 bases outside the gene matches. CDR3 region: CASKNSQGRAEAFF. CDR3 in DNA: TGTGCCAGTAAAAACTCACAGGGGAGGGCTGAAGCTTTCTTT.

The chain combines TRBV7-2 with TRBJ2-4; D perhaps matches TRBD1 (5 bases). The CDR3 consists of 16 residues. Deletions cut 5 bases from V and 0 bases from J, with 14 bases between. Per the germline V gene, CDR1 is SGHTA and CDR2 is FQGNSA. CDR3 nucleotide sequence: TGTGCCAGCAGCCCAACAGGTATCGGAGCCAAAAACATTCAGTACTTC. Translated: CASSPTGIGAKNIQYF.